The rows below give T cell receptor beta chains drawn from one sample of a study of OX40 agonist ivuxolimab in advanced cancers. This table comes from immunoSEQ multiplex PCR, and its TCRdb copy is limited to in-frame clones, with some not included. The profile covers 95,000 to 150,000 clones, with about 90% appearing a single time and around 0.81% taken by the ten largest. The specimen comprised CD4+ or CD8+ T cells sorted from blood, sampled in a trial of the OX40 agonist ivuxolimab. The receptor source for this set is an adult with an advanced solid tumor such as melanoma, head and neck, liver or kidney cancer. Both conserved end residues are part of each CDR3. The D gene is left open where the match is weak. Clone size appears in some rows only: once, few, many, or a class for an expanded clone.

J: TRBJ1-3
V: TRBV19
D: NA
size: NA
CDR3: CASSIEGAPGNTIYF
DNA: TGTGCCAGTAGTATAGAGGGGGCGCCGGGAAACACCATATATTTT

J: TRBJ1-4
V: TRBV5-1
D: TRBD1
size: NA
CDR3: CASSLPGGSTNEKLFF
DNA: TGCGCCAGCAGCTTGCCAGGGGGCTCGACTAATGAAAAACTGTTTTTT

J: TRBJ1-1
V: TRBV30
D: NA
size: NA
CDR3: CAWSPGVNTEAFF
DNA: TGTGCCTGGAGCCCCGGGGTGAACACTGAAGCTTTCTTT

J: TRBJ1-1
V: TRBV7-9
D: NA
size: NA
CDR3: CASSLSRTDTEAFF
DNA: TGTGCCAGCAGCTTATCGCGCACGGACACTGAAGCTTTCTTT

J: TRBJ2-1
V: TRBV5-1
D: TRBD1
size: once
CDR3: CASSVPQGQGNEQFF
DNA: TGCGCCAGCAGCGTCCCACAGGGGCAAGGCAATGAGCAGTTCTTC

J: TRBJ2-7
V: TRBV7-2
D: TRBD2
size: NA
CDR3: CASLAGGVEQYF
DNA: TGTGCCAGCCTAGCGGGAGGTGTCGAGCAGTACTTC

J: TRBJ2-1
V: TRBV9
D: TRBD2
size: once
CDR3: CASSVFGLAEYNEQFF
DNA: TGTGCCAGCAGCGTATTTGGACTAGCGGAGTACAATGAGCAGTTCTTC

J: TRBJ1-3
V: TRBV19
D: NA
size: NA
CDR3: CASKVDRDTGNTIYF
DNA: TGTGCCAGTAAGGTGGACCGGGATACTGGAAACACCATATATTTT

J: TRBJ2-3
V: TRBV6-6
D: NA
size: once
CDR3: CASSYSERVSTDTQYF
DNA: TGTGCCAGCAGTTACTCAGAGCGGGTTTCCACAGATACGCAGTATTTT

J: TRBJ2-7
V: TRBV5-1
D: NA
size: NA
CDR3: CASSERGQPAGSEQYF
DNA: TGCGCCAGCAGCGAGCGAGGACAGCCGGCAGGATCCGAGCAGTACTTC

J: TRBJ2-5
V: TRBV7-9
D: TRBD1
size: NA
CDR3: CASSGVQGKETQYF
DNA: TGTGCCAGCTCCGGGGTACAGGGGAAAGAGACCCAGTACTTC

J: TRBJ1-2
V: TRBV5-4
D: NA
size: NA
CDR3: CASSFLTPRDGYTF
DNA: TGTGCCAGCAGCTTTTTGACCCCACGGGATGGCTACACCTTC

J: TRBJ2-2
V: TRBV18
D: NA
size: few
CDR3: CASSPPPRGTGELFF
DNA: TGTGCCAGCTCACCACCGCCCAGGGGCACCGGGGAGCTGTTTTTT

J: TRBJ2-5
V: TRBV21-1
D: NA
size: NA
CDR3: CASSFYRPKVAGGPFSRETQYF
DNA: TGTGCCAGCAGCTTTTACAGGCCCAAGGTAGCGGGAGGCCCCTTCAGCAGGGAGACCCAGTACTTC

J: TRBJ2-7
V: TRBV18
D: NA
size: once
CDR3: CASSPPGQGAGAQYF
DNA: TGTGCCAGCTCACCACCAGGGCAGGGCGCTGGGGCGCAGTACTTC

J: TRBJ1-1
V: TRBV28
D: NA
size: NA
CDR3: CASSSRTVLEAFF
DNA: TGTGCCAGCAGCTCCCGGACAGTCCTAGAAGCTTTCTTT

J: TRBJ1-2
V: TRBV9
D: TRBD1
size: once
CDR3: CASSSGQGLSYGYTF
DNA: TGTGCCAGCAGCTCGGGACAGGGCCTGAGCTATGGCTACACCTTC

J: TRBJ1-5
V: TRBV21-1
D: NA
size: NA
CDR3: CARTDRSDSNQPQHF
DNA: TGTGCCAGAACGGACAGGTCAGATAGCAATCAGCCCCAGCATTTT

J: TRBJ2-7
V: TRBV4-3
D: TRBD1
size: NA
CDR3: CASSLGQTVYEQYF
DNA: TGCGCCAGCAGCCTGGGACAGACCGTCTACGAGCAGTACTTC

J: TRBJ2-7
V: TRBV5-1
D: NA
size: NA
CDR3: CASSVMQGRNEQYF
DNA: TGCGCCAGCAGCGTGATGCAGGGTCGGAACGAGCAGTACTTC

J: TRBJ1-6
V: TRBV7-3
D: NA
size: once
CDR3: CASSRYPGPDSPLHF
DNA: TGTGCCAGCAGCCGGTACCCAGGGCCCGATTCACCCCTCCACTTT

J: TRBJ2-7
V: TRBV28
D: TRBD1
size: NA
CDR3: CASMNQGAYEQYF
DNA: TGTGCCAGCATGAACCAGGGGGCATACGAGCAGTACTTC

J: TRBJ1-6
V: TRBV19
D: NA
size: NA
CDR3: CASSISNSPLHF
DNA: TGTGCCAGTAGTATCTCTAATTCACCCCTCCACTTT

J: TRBJ2-3
V: TRBV5-1
D: TRBD1
size: NA
CDR3: CASSAIPRGRRTDTQYF
DNA: TGCGCCAGCAGCGCGATTCCCAGGGGGCGGCGCACAGATACGCAGTATTTT

J: TRBJ1-3
V: TRBV4-1
D: TRBD1
size: NA
CDR3: CASSQEKGTGSGGNTIYF
DNA: TGCGCCAGCAGCCAAGAAAAGGGGACAGGGTCGGGTGGAAACACCATATATTTT

J: TRBJ1-2
V: TRBV7-9
D: NA
size: few
CDR3: CASSLGSGGYTF
DNA: TGTGCCAGCAGCTTAGGTTCCGGAGGCTACACCTTC

J: TRBJ2-2
V: TRBV7-2
D: NA
size: NA
CDR3: CASSLEEYTGELFF
DNA: TGTGCCAGCAGCTTAGAGGAATACACCGGGGAGCTGTTTTTT

J: TRBJ2-2
V: TRBV27
D: TRBD2
size: NA
CDR3: CASGAPTGGPTGELFF
DNA: TGTGCCAGCGGGGCACCTACGGGAGGGCCAACCGGGGAGCTGTTTTTT

J: TRBJ1-3
V: TRBV6-5
D: NA
size: NA
CDR3: CASSYSGSGSGNTIYF
DNA: TGTGCCAGCAGTTATAGTGGGTCCGGCTCTGGAAACACCATATATTTT

J: TRBJ1-1
V: TRBV19
D: NA
size: NA
CDR3: CASSMTRDTEAFF
DNA: TGTGCCAGTAGTATGACACGGGACACTGAAGCTTTCTTT

J: TRBJ2-1
V: TRBV2
D: NA
size: NA
CDR3: CADRDFPSDEQFF
DNA: TGTGCCGACCGGGACTTTCCCTCCGATGAGCAGTTCTTC

J: TRBJ1-1
V: TRBV19
D: TRBD1
size: NA
CDR3: CASSIAPDRKGTEAFF
DNA: TGTGCCAGTAGTATAGCCCCGGACAGGAAGGGAACTGAAGCTTTCTTT

J: TRBJ2-6
V: TRBV5-6
D: TRBD1
size: NA
CDR3: CASSLQGSANVLTF
DNA: TGTGCCAGCAGCTTACAGGGGTCGGCCAACGTCCTGACTTTC

J: TRBJ2-2
V: TRBV5-1
D: NA
size: NA
CDR3: CASSSTSQVLGELFF
DNA: TGCGCCAGCAGCTCCACAAGCCAGGTTCTCGGGGAGCTGTTTTTT

J: TRBJ2-6
V: TRBV19
D: NA
size: NA
CDR3: CASSMDGFTSGANVLTF
DNA: TGTGCCAGTAGTATGGACGGGTTTACCTCTGGGGCCAACGTCCTGACTTTC

J: TRBJ2-2
V: TRBV5-1
D: NA
size: NA
CDR3: CASSLRTTNTGELFF
DNA: TGCGCCAGCAGCTTGAGGACTACGAACACCGGGGAGCTGTTTTTT

J: TRBJ1-2
V: TRBV2
D: NA
size: few
CDR3: CASSEGTAYGYTF
DNA: TGTGCCAGCAGTGAAGGGACAGCCTATGGCTACACCTTC

J: TRBJ2-7
V: TRBV6-1
D: NA
size: NA
CDR3: CASMRTTGGGYEQYF
DNA: TGTGCCAGCATGAGGACTACTGGAGGGGGCTACGAGCAGTACTTC

J: TRBJ2-7
V: TRBV28
D: NA
size: NA
CDR3: CASSLGYEQYF
DNA: TGTGCCAGCAGTTTAGGGTACGAGCAGTACTTC

J: TRBJ2-1
V: TRBV15
D: TRBD2
size: NA
CDR3: CATSRVGSTSGRNEQFF
DNA: TGTGCCACCAGCAGAGTAGGTTCGACTAGCGGTCGGAATGAGCAGTTCTTC

J: TRBJ2-3
V: TRBV16
D: NA
size: NA
CDR3: CASSLRRQTDTQYF
DNA: TGTGCCAGCAGCCTCCGACGTCAAACAGATACGCAGTATTTT

J: TRBJ1-2
V: TRBV27
D: NA
size: NA
CDR3: CASSLKSPGIVYGYTF
DNA: TGTGCCAGCAGTTTGAAGTCGCCGGGCATTGTCTATGGCTACACCTTC

J: TRBJ1-5
V: TRBV18
D: TRBD1
size: NA
CDR3: CASSRGDSLNQPQHF
DNA: TGTGCCAGCTCACGAGGGGACAGCCTTAATCAGCCCCAGCATTTT

J: TRBJ2-2
V: TRBV11-2
D: NA
size: NA
CDR3: CASSPAPGDTGELFF
DNA: TGTGCCAGCAGCCCAGCCCCAGGGGACACCGGGGAGCTGTTTTTT

J: TRBJ2-2
V: TRBV19
D: NA
size: NA
CDR3: CASTRGLLNTGELFF
DNA: TGTGCCAGTACCCGAGGACTATTGAACACCGGGGAGCTGTTTTTT

J: TRBJ1-3
V: TRBV6-6
D: NA
size: NA
CDR3: CASSAAGAGNTIYF
DNA: TGTGCCAGCAGTGCTGCGGGGGCTGGAAACACCATATATTTT

J: TRBJ2-2
V: TRBV5-1
D: NA
size: NA
CDR3: CASSLLDSPTYTGELFF
DNA: TGCGCCAGCAGCCTGTTGGATTCCCCTACCTACACCGGGGAGCTGTTTTTT

J: TRBJ2-7
V: TRBV6-5
D: TRBD2
size: NA
CDR3: CASSYTSGRAYEQYF
DNA: TGTGCCAGCAGTTACACTAGCGGGAGGGCCTACGAGCAGTACTTC

J: TRBJ2-3
V: TRBV27
D: TRBD2
size: NA
CDR3: CASRTLAERTDTQYF
DNA: TGTGCCAGCAGGACTCTAGCGGAGCGGACAGATACGCAGTATTTT

J: TRBJ2-1
V: TRBV20-1
D: NA
size: NA
CDR3: CSSRTQNEQFF
DNA: TGCAGTTCAAGGACTCAAAATGAGCAGTTCTTC